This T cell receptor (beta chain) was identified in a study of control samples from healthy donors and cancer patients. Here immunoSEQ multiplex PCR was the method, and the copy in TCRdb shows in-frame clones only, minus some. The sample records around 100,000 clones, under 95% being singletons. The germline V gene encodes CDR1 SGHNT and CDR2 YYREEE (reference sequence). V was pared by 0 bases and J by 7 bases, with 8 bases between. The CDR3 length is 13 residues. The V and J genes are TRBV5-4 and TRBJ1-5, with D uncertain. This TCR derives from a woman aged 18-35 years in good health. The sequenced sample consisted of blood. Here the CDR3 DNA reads TGTGCCAGCAGCTTGGACGGAGGACAGCCCCAGCATTTT. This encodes CASSLDGGQPQHF. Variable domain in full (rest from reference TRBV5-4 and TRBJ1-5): ETGVTQSPTHLIKTRGQQVTLRCSSQSGHNTVSWYQQALGQGPQFIFQYYREEENGRGNFPPRFSGLQFPNYSSELNVNALELDDSALYLCASSLDGGQPQHFGDGTRLSIL.